The sample holds many counts of the clone carrying this T cell receptor (beta chain). These data belong to a study of early T cells in non-severe SARS-CoV-2 infection. The wider study: Chains from this unsorted whole-blood bulk RNA could not be paired.

Each cDNA molecule carried a unique molecular identifier. A single record per CDR3 protein comes from TCRdb applying MiXCR to the 5' RACE reads. The sample lists 50,000 to 75,000 distinct CDR3 sequences; 12% were seen once. This clonotype originated in an adult who was a healthcare worker with PCR-confirmed SARS-CoV-2 infection or an uninfected control (not recorded which). The donor label of this sample is uncertain. The source material was whole blood, sampled at baseline.

In DNA, the CDR3 is TGTGCCAGCAGTAACGGGGGTAGCGTGACGACCCAGTACTTC. It is translated as CASSNGGSVTTQYF. The chain recombines TRBV6-2 or TRBV6-3 with TRBJ2-5; TRBD2 is a possible D gene (6 bases). With 5 bases removed from V and 7 bases from J, the gap between germline ends came to 17 bases. Germline V gives CDR1 MNHEY, CDR2 SVGEGT. This CDR3 spans 14 amino acids.